The T cell receptor beta chain under discussion was sequenced for a study of radiotherapy plus CTLA-4 blockade in lung cancer. Study-wide background: Objective responses occurred in 18% of patients; roughly 31% had disease control. General observations from the study: Following radiotherapy plus ipilimumab, tumor-derived TCR clones expanded in the blood.

Those patients who had chemo-refractory metastatic non-small-cell lung cancer were given focal radiation along with CTLA-4 blockade through ipilimumab. Produced via immunoSEQ multiplex PCR; TCRdb's table is partial and in-frame only. The sample yields around 63,000 clones, 76% seen once. Germline-derived CDR1 and CDR2 are MNHEY and SMNVEV (reference sequence). The CDR3 extends over 15 amino acids. V shed 4 bases and J shed 2 bases, with 12 bases lying between them. Note on this clone: Its target is not known.

The sequence was obtained from a human donor with non-small cell lung cancer whose response to radiotherapy plus ipilimumab could not be evaluated. Some clones in this sample may be carry-over from other donors' samples. The J gene is TRBJ2-1, the V gene TRBV27; D possibly corresponds to TRBD2 (6 bases). The sequencing here drew on peripheral blood, taken from a patient treated with radiotherapy plus ipilimumab. The CDR3 protein is CASSWTGGAYNEQFF. The CDR3 DNA is TGTGCCAGCAGTTGGACCGGGGGTGCCTACAATGAGCAGTTCTTC.